These 31 T cell receptor beta chains were sequenced from one sample in a study of T cells after posttransplantation cyclophosphamide. Profiling relied on immunoSEQ multiplex PCR, and the TCRdb table lists in-frame clones only, not all of them. Counted here are 35,000 to 40,000 clones, just under 80% occurring once; the ten biggest clones make up about 8%. Busulfan-fludarabine conditioning, marrow transplant, and cyclophosphamide on days +3 and +4 were administered. The specimen comprised CD4+ T cells sorted from blood, sampled approximately 2,000 days after a stem cell transplant with posttransplant cyclophosphamide. The receptors were sampled from a female patient aged 40 to 55 who received an allogeneic stem cell transplant from a related donor, was CMV-positive, and had no GVHD. These T cells may partly come from the graft donor.

The V call is TRBV9, the J call TRBJ2-7; 11 nucleotides line up with TRBD2. V shed 0 bases, J shed 5 bases, and the junction held 7 bases outside the gene matches. The CDR3 consists of 16 residues. Germline CDR1 is SGDLS and CDR2 is YYNGEE. Here the CDR3 reads CASSVGSGGAFDEQYF. CDR3 coding DNA: TGTGCCAGCAGCGTAGGTAGCGGGGGGGCATTCGACGAGCAGTACTTC. Combining the CDR3 with reference TRBV9 and TRBJ2-7 gives the whole variable domain DSGVTQTPKHLITATGQRVTLRCSPRSGDLSVYWYQQSLDQGLQFLIQYYNGEERAKGNILERFSAQQFPDLHSELNLSSLELGDSALYFCASSVGSGGAFDEQYFGPGTRLTVT.

This clone was detected once. The chain has TRBV2 and TRBJ1-1, with D unclear. The CDR3 contains 12 residues. V lost 11 bases to trimming and J lost 0 bases, with 10 bases between them. From germline, CDR1 is SNHLY and CDR2 FYNNEI. The CDR3 nucleotides are TGTGCCTGTACGGCGGTGAACACTGAAGCTTTCTTT. Residues: CACTAVNTEAFF.

The rearrangement uses TRBV7-2 and TRBJ2-7; 9 bases match TRBD2. J was trimmed by 6 bases and V by 0 bases; bases with no gene match: 12. The CDR3 extends over 17 amino acids. In germline, CDR1 is SGHTA, CDR2 FQGNSA. CDR3 loop: CASSLAISGAGGSEQYF. The DNA for the CDR3 is TGTGCCAGCAGCTTAGCTATCTCCGGGGCGGGGGGGAGCGAGCAGTACTTC.

The chain carries TRBV5-6 and TRBJ1-3; no definite D call. V lost 0 bases and J 0 bases, leaving 13 bases between the germline ends. The CDR3 runs to 17 residues. Per germline, CDR1 SGHDT and CDR2 YYEEEE. The CDR3 is CASSLATGFLSGNTIYF. In nucleotides, the CDR3 is TGTGCCAGCAGCTTGGCCACCGGGTTCCTCTCTGGAAACACCATATATTTT.

Note on this clone: Relative to the germline gene, one junction end is altered; a read error may explain this. The genes are TRBV4-2 and TRBJ2-5, with 8 bases fitting TRBD2. The CDR3 length is 15 residues. Germline V CDR1 and CDR2: LGHNA, YNFKEQ. The CDR3 DNA follows: TGTACCAGCGCTAGGGTAGCGGGGCCCCAAGAGACCCAGTACTTC. It yields the protein CTSARVAGPQETQYF.

The chain links TRBV5-1 to TRBJ2-3; a weak D match, TRBD1 (6 bases). There are 15 residues in the CDR3. Trimming left V 2 bases short and J 2 bases short, with 12 bases between. The germline V gene has CDR1 SGHRS and CDR2 YFSETQ. The CDR3 protein is CASSFEGQYTDTQYF. CDR3 nucleotide sequence: TGCGCCAGCAGCTTTGAAGGACAGTACACAGATACGCAGTATTTT.

The chain carries TRBV28 and TRBJ1-2, with TRBD1 identical over 8 bases. Germline V CDR1 and CDR2: MDHEN, SYDVKM. The CDR3 has 15 residues. Trimming took 5 bases from V and 2 from J; bases not matched to a gene: 7. CDR3 nucleotides: TGTGCCAGCAGTACCCGAGACAGGGGAAACTATGGCTACACCTTC. This translates into CASSTRDRGNYGYTF.

The J gene is TRBJ2-2, the V gene TRBV7-2; TRBD1 aligns across 7 bases. V gave up 5 bases and J gave up 2 bases; unmatched junction bases: 2. The CDR3 is made up of 14 amino acids. The germline V gene encodes CDR1 SGHTA and CDR2 FQGNSA. The CDR3 DNA is TGTGCCAGCAGCCGGGACAGCAACACCGGGGAGCTGTTTTTT. Protein sequence: CASSRDSNTGELFF.

Of note for this clone: A much larger clone lies one base from this, so it may be a read error. J is TRBJ1-5 and V is TRBV7-9; 8 bases match TRBD1. This CDR3 is built from 15 residues. Per the germline V gene, CDR1 is SEHNR and CDR2 is FQNEAQ (reference sequence). Unmatched junction bases numbered 1, after V lost 3 bases and J lost 0 bases. CDR3 sequence reads: CASSLTGDSNQPQHF. In nucleotides, the CDR3 is TGTGCCAGCAGCTTGACAGGGGATAGCAATCAGCCCCAGCATTTT.

This chain uses TRBV29-1 with TRBJ1-6, with 11 bases identical to TRBD1. The CDR3 runs 13 residues. The ends lost 3 bases at V and 12 bases at J; junction bases unmatched: 4. Germline V gives CDR1 SQVTM, CDR2 ANQGSEA. This chain's CDR3 is CSVEDRGQRPLHF. The CDR3 DNA reads as TGCAGCGTTGAGGACAGGGGGCAACGACCCCTCCACTTT. Variable domain in full (rest from reference TRBV29-1 and TRBJ1-6): SAVISQKPSRDICQRGTSLTIQCQVDSQVTMMFWYRQQPGQSLTLIATANQGSEATYESGFVIDKFPISRPNLTFSTLTVSNMSPEDSSIYLCSVEDRGQRPLHFGNGTRLTVT.

The V gene is TRBV19, the J gene TRBJ1-6, with D perhaps matching TRBD1 (5 bases). Germline V CDR1 and CDR2: LNHDA, SQIVND (reference sequence). This CDR3 contains 14 residues. The germline V and J ends were trimmed by 3 bases and 7 bases, with 10 bases remaining between them. CDR3 in DNA: TGTGCCAGTAGTATGCGGGAGGGGAATTCACCCCTCCACTTT. Protein product: CASSMREGNSPLHF.

The chain uses TRBV6-1 and TRBJ2-5, with D unresolved. The ends were cut back, 2 bases at V and 0 bases at J, with 10 bases in the middle. Germline V lookup: CDR1 MNHNS, CDR2 SASEGT. The CDR3 length is 15 residues. As DNA, the CDR3 is TGTGCCAGCAGTGAATACTTCGCGTACCAAGAGACCCAGTACTTC. Its translation is CASSEYFAYQETQYF.

This chain links TRBV10-3 with TRBJ2-7; D is perhaps TRBD1 (5 bases). Trimming shortened V by 2 bases and J by 6 bases, and 17 bases separated the two germline ends. From germline, CDR1 is ENHRY and CDR2 SYGVKD. This CDR3 contains 15 residues. The CDR3 coding sequence is TGTGCCATCAGTGAGCTAGGGGCAGGTCTTCTCGAGCAGTACTTC. Translation: CAISELGAGLLEQYF.

As regards this clone: One end of the junction varies from germline; a read error may be responsible. The V gene is TRBV5-1, the J gene TRBJ1-2; D is possibly TRBD1 (5 bases). Germline assignment: CDR1 SGHRS and CDR2 YFSETQ. The CDR3 totals 13 residues. CDR3 region: CASSPGRGYGYTF. The CDR3 bases are TGTGCCAGCAGCCCAGGGAGGGGCTATGGCTACACCTTC.

This clone was found a few times. The chain employs TRBV28 and TRBJ1-2; tentatively, D is TRBD1 (5 bases). Trimming stripped 6 bases from V and 4 bases from J, with 12 bases between. CDR1 is MDHEN and CDR2 is SYDVKM in the germline V gene. CDR3 length: 13 residues. The CDR3 DNA follows: TGTGCCAGCAGGCCCGACAGTTTCTATGGCTACACCTTC. This encodes CASRPDSFYGYTF.

The V gene is TRBV2, the J gene TRBJ1-6; D unresolved. Germline V CDR1 and CDR2: SNHLY, FYNNEI. The CDR3 contains 13 residues. Trimming cost V 8 bases and J 10 bases, with 15 bases left between them. Here the CDR3 reads CASRGPGISPLHF. DNA of the CDR3: TGTGCCAGCCGAGGGCCGGGGATCTCACCCCTCCACTTT. Combining the CDR3 with reference TRBV2 and TRBJ1-6 gives the whole variable domain EPEVTQTPSHQVTQMGQEVILRCVPISNHLYFYWYRQILGQKVEFLVSFYNNEISEKSEIFDDQFSVERPDGSNFTLKIRSTKLEDSAMYFCASRGPGISPLHFGNGTRLTVT.

J is TRBJ1-1 and V is TRBV7-8; D call uncertain. The CDR3 consists of 14 residues. CDR1 and CDR2 (germline): SGHVS, FQNEAQ. V was trimmed by 2 bases and J by 0 bases, leaving 7 bases between them. Written as DNA, the CDR3 is TGTGCCAGCAGCTTACAGACTTTGAACACTGAAGCTTTCTTT. Amino acids: CASSLQTLNTEAFF.

The chain joins TRBV28 to TRBJ1-2, with D hard to call. The V and J ends lost 5 bases and 6 bases respectively, with 25 bases between them. CDR1 is MDHEN and CDR2 is SYDVKM in the germline V gene. The CDR3 spans 17 residues. The CDR3 protein is CASSKFTMTGNRDGYTF. For the CDR3, the DNA is TGTGCCAGCAGTAAGTTTACTATGACGGGGAACCGGGATGGCTACACCTTC.

The chain employs TRBV5-4 and TRBJ1-4; 8 bases are shared with TRBD1. Germline trimming cut 1 base from V and 7 bases from J; bases unmatched to any gene: 6. Germline loops: CDR1 SGHNT, CDR2 YYREEE (reference sequence). The CDR3 contains 15 residues. This CDR3 reads CASSLRTGRSEKLFF. The CDR3 nucleotides are TGTGCCAGCAGCTTGAGGACAGGGCGAAGTGAAAAACTGTTTTTT.

CDR3 DNA sequence: TGCAGCGTGGGTTCGGGCGGGGAGCTGTTTTTT. Translation gives CSVGSGGELFF. The chain joins TRBV29-1 to TRBJ2-2; D is undetermined. Trimming cost V 6 bases and J 7 bases, with 9 bases left between them. CDR1 and CDR2 from the germline V gene are SQVTM and ANQGSEA. There are 11 residues in the CDR3.

V is TRBV2 and J is TRBJ1-3; tentatively, D is TRBD1 (5 bases). Between the trimmed V and J ends, which lost 9 bases and 8 bases, there was a span of 17 bases. CDR1 is SNHLY and CDR2 is FYNNEI in the germline V gene. CDR3 length: 13 amino acids. The DNA for the CDR3 is TGTGCCAGTACCGGACAAGGGAGGCACACCATATATTTT. Translation: CASTGQGRHTIYF.

This chain connects TRBV5-4 to TRBJ1-6; 9 nucleotides align to TRBD1. This CDR3 has 14 amino acids. Losses at the gene ends were 4 bases for V and 6 bases for J; bases not matched to a gene: 2. The germline CDR1 and CDR2 sequences are SGHNT and YYREEE (reference sequence). DNA of the CDR3: TGTGCCAGCAGCGGGGACAGGGTTAATTCACCCCTCCACTTT. This translates into CASSGDRVNSPLHF.

This chain uses TRBV2 with TRBJ2-7, with 7 bases that match TRBD1. V shed 3 bases and J 4 bases; nucleotides not matched to a gene: 6. This CDR3 region has 14 residues. Germline loops: CDR1 SNHLY, CDR2 FYNNEI. This CDR3 is CASSEGQGVYEQYF. CDR3 nucleotides: TGTGCCAGCAGTGAGGGGCAGGGGGTTTACGAGCAGTACTTC.

The rearrangement uses TRBV11-2 and TRBJ2-1; weak D call: TRBD2 (5 bases). The CDR3 sequence is 13 residues long. CDR1 is SGHAT, CDR2 FQNNGV, per germline. Trimming stripped 10 bases from V and 0 bases from J, with 10 bases between. CDR3 in amino acids: CATGLFSYNEQFF. CDR3 nucleotide sequence: TGTGCCACCGGACTCTTCTCCTACAATGAGCAGTTCTTC. Using reference TRBV11-2 and TRBJ2-1 for the parts outside the CDR3, the full variable domain is EAGVAQSPRYKIIEKRQSVAFWCNPISGHATLYWYQQILGQGPKLLIQFQNNGVVDDSQLPKDRFSAERLKGVDSTLKIQPAKLEDSAVYLCATGLFSYNEQFFGPGTRLTVL.

This chain connects TRBV10-3 to TRBJ2-7; D not certain. V lost 6 bases to trimming and J lost 4 bases, with 13 bases between them. From germline, CDR1 is ENHRY and CDR2 SYGVKD. The CDR3 is 13 residues long. The CDR3 spells CAISPTPGYEQYF. The CDR3 DNA is TGTGCCATCAGCCCCACGCCCGGGTACGAGCAGTACTTC.

V gene TRBV7-6 combines with J gene TRBJ2-2; a possible D gene is TRBD2 (5 bases). Deletions cut 2 bases from V and 5 bases from J, with 12 bases between. The CDR3 is 15 residues long. Germline lookup yields CDR1 SGHVS and CDR2 FNYEAQ. CDR3 DNA: TGTGCCAGCAGCTTAACCCCCGGGGTAACCGGGGAGCTGTTTTTT. Protein sequence: CASSLTPGVTGELFF. The full variable domain, completed using reference TRBV7-6 and TRBJ2-2, is GAGVSQSPRYKVTKRGQDVALRCDPISGHVSLYWYRQALGQGPEFLTYFNYEAQQDKSGLPNDRFSAERPEGSISTLTIQRTEQRDSAMYRCASSLTPGVTGELFFGEGSRLTVL.

The rearrangement uses TRBV29-1 and TRBJ2-3; D is perhaps TRBD2 (6 bases). The length of the CDR3 is 14 residues. Germline V gene lookup returns CDR1 SQVTM and CDR2 ANQGSEA. V was cut by 7 bases and J by 4 bases, with 18 bases left in between. CDR3 nucleotide sequence: TGCAGCGCCCAAAGACGAAGGGAGGCAGATACGCAGTATTTT. This gives the protein CSAQRRREADTQYF.

This chain joins TRBV5-4 and TRBJ2-7, with 7 bases aligning to TRBD2. The V gene's germline CDR1 is SGHNT and CDR2 YYREEE (reference sequence). V was pared by 4 bases and J by 5 bases, with 6 bases of the junction left unmatched. The CDR3 is made up of 13 amino acids. The CDR3 sequence: CASSRTSFDEQYF. CDR3 coding DNA: TGTGCCAGCAGCCGGACTAGTTTCGACGAGCAGTACTTC. Supplemented by reference TRBV5-4 and TRBJ2-7, the full variable domain reads ETGVTQSPTHLIKTRGQQVTLRCSSQSGHNTVSWYQQALGQGPQFIFQYYREEENGRGNFPPRFSGLQFPNYSSELNVNALELDDSALYLCASSRTSFDEQYFGPGTRLTVT.

This chain links TRBV11-2 with TRBJ2-3, with 10 bases that match TRBD1. CDR3 length equals 16 residues. V shed 5 bases and J 1 base; nucleotides not matched to a gene: 6. Germline V gene lookup returns CDR1 SGHAT and CDR2 FQNNGV. The CDR3 DNA is TGTGCCAGCAGCGGAACCGGGACAGGGGGCACAGATACGCAGTATTTT. This gives the protein CASSGTGTGGTDTQYF.

This chain connects TRBV7-9 to TRBJ1-2, with TRBD1 as a possible D gene (6 bases). The germline V gene encodes CDR1 SEHNR and CDR2 FQNEAQ (reference sequence). V lost 7 bases to trimming and J lost 2 bases, with 14 bases between them. This CDR3 comprises 14 residues. The DNA of the CDR3 is TGTGCCAGCACCTCGGCGGACAGAAACTATGGCTACACCTTC. This encodes CASTSADRNYGYTF.

This sequence joins TRBV2 and TRBJ1-4; D gene unclear. Germline V gives CDR1 SNHLY, CDR2 FYNNEI. The CDR3 is made up of 13 amino acids. V was clipped by 8 bases and J by 8 bases, with 15 bases between them. The CDR3 coding sequence is TGTGCCAGCGGCCCGGGTAGAGGGGAAAAACTGTTTTTT. It specifies CASGPGRGEKLFF.